The sequence of this TCR beta chain was determined in a study of T cell responses to AZD1222 COVID-19 vaccine. Study outcomes and limitations: Just 6 or 7 people given AZD1222 tested seropositive at baseline. The peak T cell response came first, and repertoires were sampled only after it.

Germline assignment: CDR1 SGHTA and CDR2 FQGNSA. V gave up 5 bases and J gave up 4 bases, with 12 bases separating them. This CDR3 comprises 15 residues. A note on this clone: The antigen is undetermined.

TCRdb's copy holds only in-frame clones and misses some; the assay was immunoSEQ multiplex PCR. The sample records 70,000 to 90,000 clones, 80% to 90% being singletons. Sequenced material: peripheral blood, taken 28 days after the second AZD1222 dose. The chain recombines TRBV7-2 with TRBJ2-6; D gene unclear. The origin of this receptor is an adult who received the AZD1222 COVID-19 vaccine. CDR3 amino acids: CASSPPGTGANVLTF. The CDR3 nucleotides read TGTGCCAGCAGCCCCCCCGGAACCGGGGCCAACGTCCTGACTTTC.